This is a list of T cell receptor beta chains from one sample in a study of Tregs in tolerant kidney transplant recipients. Measured with immunoSEQ multiplex PCR; TCRdb has only the in-frame clones, and not every one. The sample consists of tens of thousands of clones, around 83% of them appearing once. Input material: CD4+ T cells from blood. These receptor sequences come from a human donor in good health. Each CDR3 is given with its conserved first and last residue. Each record gives: D gene, V gene, clone size, J gene, CDR3 protein, CDR3 DNA. The D gene is left open where the match is weak. Some rows have no size entry. The others give once, few or many, or a class for an expanded clone.

d_gene: TRBD2; v_gene: TRBV4-3; abundance: .; j_gene: TRBJ2-5; CDR3aa: CASSQATGLKTQYF; CDR3nt: TGCGCCAGCAGCCAAGCCACGGGACTAAAGACCCAGTACTTC
d_gene: TRBD2; v_gene: TRBV7-6; abundance: .; j_gene: TRBJ2-5; CDR3aa: CASSLSSLRGVFETQYF; CDR3nt: TGTGCCAGCAGCTTATCGTCTTTGCGGGGGGTTTTCGAGACCCAGTACTTC
d_gene: TRBD1; v_gene: TRBV11-1; abundance: .; j_gene: TRBJ1-2; CDR3aa: CASSPRWTGEGYTF; CDR3nt: TGTGCCAGCAGCCCCAGATGGACAGGGGAAGGCTACACCTTC
d_gene: .; v_gene: TRBV5-5; abundance: .; j_gene: TRBJ2-1; CDR3aa: CASSPGLSDEQFF; CDR3nt: TGTGCCAGCAGCCCGGGACTCTCGGATGAGCAGTTCTTC
d_gene: .; v_gene: TRBV5-5; abundance: few; j_gene: TRBJ2-5; CDR3aa: CASGIVGETQYF; CDR3nt: TGTGCCAGCGGAATTGTTGGGGAGACCCAGTACTTC
d_gene: .; v_gene: TRBV5-4; abundance: .; j_gene: TRBJ2-1; CDR3aa: CASSKDSALNNEQFF; CDR3nt: TGTGCCAGCAGCAAAGACAGCGCTTTAAACAATGAGCAGTTCTTC
d_gene: TRBD1; v_gene: TRBV6-5; abundance: .; j_gene: TRBJ2-5; CDR3aa: CASRATGDGETQYF; CDR3nt: TGTGCCAGCAGGGCGACAGGGGATGGGGAGACCCAGTACTTC
d_gene: .; v_gene: TRBV7-2; abundance: .; j_gene: TRBJ2-3; CDR3aa: CASSLVTGSTDTQYF; CDR3nt: TGTGCCAGCAGCTTAGTTACAGGTAGCACAGATACGCAGTATTTT
d_gene: TRBD1; v_gene: TRBV7-8; abundance: .; j_gene: TRBJ2-7; CDR3aa: CASSLQGANEQYF; CDR3nt: TGTGCCAGCAGCTTGCAGGGGGCTAACGAGCAGTACTTC
d_gene: .; v_gene: TRBV7-9; abundance: .; j_gene: TRBJ2-1; CDR3aa: CASSSYTRYNEQFF; CDR3nt: TGTGCCAGCAGTTCCTATACGCGTTACAATGAGCAGTTCTTC
d_gene: TRBD1; v_gene: TRBV7-6; abundance: .; j_gene: TRBJ1-5; CDR3aa: CASSLNPRQGITNQPQHF; CDR3nt: TGTGCCAGCAGTCTTAACCCCCGACAGGGGATTACCAATCAGCCCCAGCATTTT
d_gene: TRBD1; v_gene: TRBV5-8; abundance: .; j_gene: TRBJ1-2; CDR3aa: CASTPRDSLTYTF; CDR3nt: TGTGCCAGCACCCCCAGGGACAGCCTAACCTACACCTTC
d_gene: .; v_gene: TRBV18; abundance: .; j_gene: TRBJ1-1; CDR3aa: CASSPNIGDTEAFF; CDR3nt: TGTGCCAGCTCACCAAATATTGGGGACACTGAAGCTTTCTTT
d_gene: .; v_gene: TRBV18; abundance: .; j_gene: TRBJ1-3; CDR3aa: CASSPGPVNTIYF; CDR3nt: TGTGCCAGCTCACCCGGACCGGTAAACACCATATATTTT
d_gene: .; v_gene: TRBV7-3; abundance: .; j_gene: TRBJ1-5; CDR3aa: CASSRGRVSSNQPQHF; CDR3nt: TGTGCCAGCAGCCGAGGAAGAGTCTCTAGCAATCAGCCCCAGCATTTT
d_gene: TRBD1; v_gene: TRBV20-1; abundance: .; j_gene: TRBJ1-1; CDR3aa: CSARDSRGIIF; CDR3nt: TGCAGTGCTAGAGACTCCAGGGGGATCATCTTT
d_gene: .; v_gene: TRBV19; abundance: few; j_gene: TRBJ1-5; CDR3aa: CASSIKGNQPQHF; CDR3nt: TGTGCCAGTAGTATTAAGGGGAATCAGCCCCAGCATTTT
d_gene: TRBD1; v_gene: TRBV5-1; abundance: .; j_gene: TRBJ1-3; CDR3aa: CASSLGPGGGNTIYF; CDR3nt: TGCGCCAGCAGCTTGGGGCCAGGGGGAGGAAACACCATATATTTT
d_gene: .; v_gene: TRBV27; abundance: .; j_gene: TRBJ2-3; CDR3aa: CASRIRVTDTQYF; CDR3nt: TGTGCCAGCCGTATAAGGGTCACAGATACGCAGTATTTT
d_gene: .; v_gene: TRBV7-6; abundance: .; j_gene: TRBJ1-1; CDR3aa: CASSSWIVNTEAFF; CDR3nt: TGTGCCAGCTCTTCGTGGATAGTGAACACTGAAGCTTTCTTT
d_gene: .; v_gene: TRBV18; abundance: .; j_gene: TRBJ1-5; CDR3aa: CASSLYGNQPQHF; CDR3nt: TGTGCCAGCTCATTGTACGGCAATCAGCCCCAGCATTTT
d_gene: .; v_gene: TRBV5-6; abundance: .; j_gene: TRBJ1-2; CDR3aa: CASSFLGENYGYTF; CDR3nt: TGTGCCAGCAGCTTCCTTGGGGAGAACTATGGCTACACCTTC
d_gene: TRBD1; v_gene: TRBV5-1; abundance: .; j_gene: TRBJ2-2; CDR3aa: CASLRDRGPGELFF; CDR3nt: TGCGCCAGCCTGCGGGACAGGGGGCCCGGGGAGCTGTTTTTT
d_gene: .; v_gene: TRBV4-2; abundance: many; j_gene: TRBJ1-3; CDR3aa: CASSQVTGVTIYF; CDR3nt: TGTGCCAGCAGCCAAGTGACGGGTGTCACCATATATTTT
d_gene: TRBD1; v_gene: TRBV19; abundance: few; j_gene: TRBJ2-4; CDR3aa: CASSSRTGGAQLAKNIQYF; CDR3nt: TGTGCCAGTAGTAGCCGGACAGGGGGCGCTCAACTAGCCAAAAACATTCAGTACTTC
d_gene: TRBD2; v_gene: TRBV4-1; abundance: .; j_gene: TRBJ2-5; CDR3aa: CATRTGTSGSWGETQYF; CDR3nt: TGCGCCACGCGCACCGGGACTAGCGGGAGCTGGGGAGAGACCCAGTACTTC